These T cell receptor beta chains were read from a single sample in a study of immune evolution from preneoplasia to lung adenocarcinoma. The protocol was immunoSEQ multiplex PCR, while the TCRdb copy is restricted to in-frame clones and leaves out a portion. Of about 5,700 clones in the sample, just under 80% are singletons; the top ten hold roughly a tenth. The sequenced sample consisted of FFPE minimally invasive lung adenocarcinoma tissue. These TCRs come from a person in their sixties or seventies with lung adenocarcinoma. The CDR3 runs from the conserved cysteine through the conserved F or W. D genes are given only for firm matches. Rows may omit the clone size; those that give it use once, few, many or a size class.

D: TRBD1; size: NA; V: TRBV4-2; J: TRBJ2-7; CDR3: CASSQDWAGGEEQYF; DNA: TGTGCCAGCAGCCAAGATTGGGCAGGGGGTGAGGAGCAGTACTTC
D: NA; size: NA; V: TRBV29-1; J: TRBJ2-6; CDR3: CSVATAGANVLTF; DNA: TGCAGCGTTGCCACAGCCGGGGCCAACGTCCTGACTTTC
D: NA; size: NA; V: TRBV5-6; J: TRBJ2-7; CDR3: CASSLGGQGSSYEQYF; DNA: TGTGCCAGCAGCTTGGGGGGGCAGGGGAGCTCCTACGAGCAGTACTTC
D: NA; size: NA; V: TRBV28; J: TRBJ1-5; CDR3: CASSPTFGSNQPQHF; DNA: TGTGCCAGCAGTCCGACATTCGGAAGCAATCAGCCCCAGCATTTT
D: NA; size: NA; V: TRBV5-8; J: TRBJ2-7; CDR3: CASSLAMRDEQYF; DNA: TGTGCCAGCAGCTTGGCCATGAGAGACGAGCAGTACTTC
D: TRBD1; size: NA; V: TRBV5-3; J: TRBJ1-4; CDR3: CARSLRDRDDEKLFF; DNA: TGTGCCAGAAGCTTGAGGGACAGGGATGATGAAAAACTGTTTTTT
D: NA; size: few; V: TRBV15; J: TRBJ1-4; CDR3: CATSTRFKLFF; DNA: TGTGCCACCAGCACCCGTTTTAAACTGTTTTTT
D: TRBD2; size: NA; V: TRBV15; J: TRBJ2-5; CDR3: CATSKAGGRGQETQYF; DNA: TGTGCCACCAGCAAAGCGGGAGGGCGAGGGCAAGAGACCCAGTACTTC
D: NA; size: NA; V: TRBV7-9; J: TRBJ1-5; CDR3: CASSFNRDQPQHF; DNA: TGTGCCAGCAGCTTTAACAGAGATCAGCCCCAGCATTTT
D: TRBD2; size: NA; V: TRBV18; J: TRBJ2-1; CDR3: CASSPLPGGVAGTGNEQFF; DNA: TGTGCCAGCTCACCCCTCCCGGGGGGAGTAGCGGGAACCGGGAATGAGCAGTTCTTC
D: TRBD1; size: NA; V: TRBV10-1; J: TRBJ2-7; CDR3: CASSDGTGGEQYF; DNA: TGCGCCAGCAGTGATGGGACAGGGGGGGAGCAGTACTTC
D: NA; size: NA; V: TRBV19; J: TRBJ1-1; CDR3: CASSINGQSEAFF; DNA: TGTGCCAGTAGTATTAACGGGCAGAGTGAAGCTTTCTTT
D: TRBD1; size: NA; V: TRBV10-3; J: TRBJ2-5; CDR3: CVIRAPDRDSSVQYF; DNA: TGTGTCATCAGGGCACCCGACAGGGATAGTAGCGTCCAGTACTTC
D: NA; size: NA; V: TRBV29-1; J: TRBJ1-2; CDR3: CSVEDGPLVF; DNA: TGCAGCGTTGAAGATGGGCCCCTCGTCTTC
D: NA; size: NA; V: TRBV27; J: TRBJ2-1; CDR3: CASSRDGSSYNEQFF; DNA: TGTGCCAGCAGTCGAGACGGGAGCTCCTACAATGAGCAGTTCTTC
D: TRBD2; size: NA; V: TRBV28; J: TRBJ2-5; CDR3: CASSSGGRLAGGKETQYF; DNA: TGTGCCAGCAGCTCGGGGGGAAGACTAGCGGGAGGGAAAGAGACCCAGTACTTC
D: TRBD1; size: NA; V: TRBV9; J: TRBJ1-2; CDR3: CASSAQGGAVGYTF; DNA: TGTGCCAGCAGCGCCCAAGGGGGCGCGGTTGGCTACACCTTC
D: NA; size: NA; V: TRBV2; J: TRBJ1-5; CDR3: CASSEIGGQPQHF; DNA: TGTGCCAGCAGTGAGATCGGGGGTCAGCCCCAGCATTTT
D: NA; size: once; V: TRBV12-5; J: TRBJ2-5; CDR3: CASGLVQGAGETQYF; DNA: TGTGCTAGTGGTTTGGTACAAGGGGCGGGAGAGACCCAGTACTTC
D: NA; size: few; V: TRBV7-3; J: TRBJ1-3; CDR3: CASSLGGPGNTIYF; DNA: TGTGCCAGCAGCTTAGGGGGGCCTGGAAACACCATATATTTT
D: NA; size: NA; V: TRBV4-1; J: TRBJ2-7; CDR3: CASSQGVQSYEQYF; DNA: TGCGCCAGCAGCCAAGGGGTACAATCCTACGAGCAGTACTTC
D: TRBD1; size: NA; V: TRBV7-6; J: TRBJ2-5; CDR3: CASSLGGQGAKETQYF; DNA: TGTGCCAGCAGCTTAGGGGGACAGGGGGCTAAGGAGACCCAGTACTTC
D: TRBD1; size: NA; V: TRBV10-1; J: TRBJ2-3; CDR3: CASSLGQGEADTQYF; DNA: TGCGCCAGCAGCTTAGGACAGGGGGAGGCAGATACGCAGTATTTT
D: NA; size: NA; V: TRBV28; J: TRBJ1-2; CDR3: CATYGAGEPGYTF; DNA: TGTGCCACCTACGGCGCCGGAGAGCCTGGCTACACCTTC
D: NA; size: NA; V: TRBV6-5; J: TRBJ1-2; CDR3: CASRAGASNYGYTF; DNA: TGTGCCAGCAGGGCGGGAGCTTCTAACTATGGCTACACCTTC
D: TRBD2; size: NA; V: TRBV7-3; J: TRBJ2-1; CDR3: CASSLPLAGAPQFF; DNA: TGTGCCAGCAGCTTACCACTAGCGGGAGCCCCCCAGTTCTTC
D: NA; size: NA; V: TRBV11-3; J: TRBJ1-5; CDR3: CASSLDSGRGNQPQHF; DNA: TGTGCCAGCAGCTTAGATTCAGGGCGAGGTAATCAGCCCCAGCATTTT
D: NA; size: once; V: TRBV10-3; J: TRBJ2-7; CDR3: CATAVGGREQYF; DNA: TGTGCCACCGCAGTGGGGGGACGCGAGCAGTACTTC
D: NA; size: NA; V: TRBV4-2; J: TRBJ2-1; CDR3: CASSQGWNNEQFF; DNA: TGTGCCAGCAGCCAAGGTTGGAACAATGAGCAGTTCTTC
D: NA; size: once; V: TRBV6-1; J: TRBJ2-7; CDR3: CASSLDRYEQYF; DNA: TGTGCCAGCAGCTTGGACAGATACGAGCAGTACTTC
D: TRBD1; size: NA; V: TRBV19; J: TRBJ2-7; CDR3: CASSFLPGQSYEQYF; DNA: TGTGCCAGTAGTTTCCTCCCGGGACAGAGCTACGAGCAGTACTTC
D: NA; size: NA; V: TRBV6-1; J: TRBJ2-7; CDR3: CASSEGTYSYEQYF; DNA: TGTGCCAGCAGTGAAGGAACGTACTCCTACGAGCAGTACTTC
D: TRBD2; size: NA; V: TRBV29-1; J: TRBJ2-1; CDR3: CSVLLAGVGEQFF; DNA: TGCAGCGTTTTACTAGCGGGAGTAGGTGAGCAGTTCTTC
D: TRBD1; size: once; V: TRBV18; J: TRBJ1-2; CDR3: CASSPRTGDYGYTF; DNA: TGTGCCAGCTCACCCCGGACAGGGGATTATGGCTACACCTTC
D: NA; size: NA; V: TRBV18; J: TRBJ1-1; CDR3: CASSPTLAGVNTEAFF; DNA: TGTGCCAGCTCACCTACCCTAGCCGGGGTGAACACTGAAGCTTTCTTT
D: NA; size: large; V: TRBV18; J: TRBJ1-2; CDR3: CASSGRGGLKIDGYTF; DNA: TGTGCCAGCTCAGGCCGAGGAGGCCTCAAAATCGATGGCTACACCTTC
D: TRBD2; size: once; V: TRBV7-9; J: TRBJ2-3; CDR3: CASSPRRREGTDTQYF; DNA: TGTGCCAGCAGCCCAAGGCGCAGGGAGGGAACAGATACGCAGTATTTT
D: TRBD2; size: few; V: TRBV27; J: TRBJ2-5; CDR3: CASSTGTSGQETQYF; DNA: TGTGCCAGCAGCACAGGGACTAGCGGACAAGAGACCCAGTACTTC
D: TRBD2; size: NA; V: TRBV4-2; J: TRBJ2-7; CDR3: CASSQAVLAGAYEQYF; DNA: TGTGCCAGCAGCCAAGCCGTGCTAGCGGGAGCCTACGAGCAGTACTTC
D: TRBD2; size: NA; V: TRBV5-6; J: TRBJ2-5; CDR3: CASSQVSSGSQETQYF; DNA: TGTGCCAGCAGCCAAGTCTCGAGCGGGAGCCAAGAGACCCAGTACTTC
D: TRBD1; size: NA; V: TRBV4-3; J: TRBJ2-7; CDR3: CASSRAGQGVYEQYF; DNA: TGCGCCAGCAGCCGCGCGGGACAGGGGGTTTACGAGCAGTACTTC
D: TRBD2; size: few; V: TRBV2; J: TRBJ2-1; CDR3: CASSESGLAGNNEQFF; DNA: TGTGCCAGCAGTGAGTCGGGACTAGCGGGGAACAATGAGCAGTTCTTC
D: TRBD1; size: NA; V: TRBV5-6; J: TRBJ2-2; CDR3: CASSGTLTGPNTGELFF; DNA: TGTGCCAGCAGCGGAACGCTGACAGGGCCGAACACCGGGGAGCTGTTTTTT
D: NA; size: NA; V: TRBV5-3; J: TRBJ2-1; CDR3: CARSLDRGDNEQFF; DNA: TGTGCCAGAAGCTTGGATAGGGGTGACAATGAGCAGTTCTTC